Listed here is a single T cell receptor beta chain. Its antigen remains undetermined. Base qualities are not provided; no much larger clone lies one nucleotide away. In total, over 600 healthy bone marrow donors made up the cohort. At the time of sampling, all cohort members were nominally healthy, though unrecorded immune exposures were likely present. The donor tested CMV seropositive and was one of the 289 seropositive cohort members. A peripheral blood sample was collected from each donor, and TCR beta sequencing was performed on peripheral blood mononuclear cells. Genomic DNA extraction from the blood cell samples was performed with the Qiagen DNeasy Blood Extraction Kit. This sample is drawn from a study of cytomegalovirus exposure and HLA in healthy donors (dated by TCRdb to 2017 to 2019). With regard to the full study: An earlier analysis of about 530 of the donors reported over 250 Gb of sequence data and 117 million unique TCR beta sequences obtained from 180 million or so T cells. Approximately 300 gigabases of sequencing data and roughly 80 million unique TCR sequences made up an early release that covered about 640 HLA-typed donors. Of the roughly 400 genotyped donors, 65% to 90% fell in the genetic ancestry cluster associated with self-reported Caucasian donors. The study aimed to test whether signatures of past pathogen exposure could be identified by cataloging public T cell receptors. The study used immunosequencing to profile the T cell repertoires of more than 650 subjects and linked those repertoires to cytomegalovirus serostatus. Along with the roughly 710-subject first cohort, a separate validation cohort of some 130 different subjects was used. The study combined high-throughput TCR immunosequencing, statistical association of individual TCRs with disease status, and machine learning to predict cytomegalovirus infection status. A later analysis re-examined previously published TCR beta repertoires from just over 650 donors and added high-resolution HLA genotyping to investigate patterns of TCR occurrence. In the later analysis, no new phenotypic data were used to find candidate immune exposures; instead, reliance was placed on TCR beta sequences and their occurrence across donors. An earlier analysis of approximately 630 of the donors applied high-throughput TCR beta sequencing to assess whether each TCR beta V gene segment acted as functional or pseudogenic. Donor age, sex, ethnicity and CMV serostatus were compiled together with the repertoire data. In a later genetic analysis, genome-wide SNP genotypes for about 60% of the 666 donors were used, and that subset was treated as a discovery cohort. All discovery cohort repertoires had been generated on a single sequencing platform. HLA typing covered class I and class II loci at four-digit resolution. Typing coverage differed by locus: A, B, C, DRB1 and DQB1 were typed in roughly 620-630 donors, DQA1 in about 510, DPA1 in some 610, and DPB1 in 400 to 490. Because of strong linkage in the cohort, five DR-DQ haplotypes were treated as single units for association and clustering. Across around 400 genotyped donors of the cohort, an average of about 250,000 unique TCR beta nucleotide sequences per donor were sequenced, and about a sixth of those sequences were non-productive.

The investigation overall reported the following: Broadly in line with IMGT annotations, most TCR beta V segments showed up in productive rearrangements about 87% or about 30% of the time in an earlier analysis of 587 of the donors. Assigning TCR associations to individual alleles was difficult when HLA alleles, especially DR and DQ, strongly co-occurred. Roughly uniform sequencing depth across donors was assumed in presence/absence analyses, although this assumption may not hold. In a later analysis, the rate of TCR association differed among HLA loci, with DRB1 alleles having the most associated TCRs and HLA-C alleles having the fewest. A later genetic analysis reported fewer N-insertions in productive TCRs among donors in an Asian-associated ancestry cluster than the roughly 620-donor mean. In a later genetic analysis, a missense DCLRE1C variant was associated with V-gene and J-gene trimming of TCR beta chains, and the association was replicated in an independent cohort. A total of about 150 TCR beta chains were listed by the study as associated with cytomegalovirus. A further reported finding was that TCR beta sequences accurately predicted the HLA-A and HLA-B alleles for most subjects in the first cohort. Because HLA typing was unavailable for some donors at each locus, only the typed subset was used in association tests. A later analysis found that HLA-associated TCR beta chains were more clonally expanded and had lower generation probabilities than equally common non-associated chains. Correlated functional status among segregating V segments might reflect linkage disequilibrium, but an unknown experimental factor could not be ruled out. The authors suggested that the approach could potentially be extended to other disease states and immunological phenotypes. CMV serostatus was the only immune exposure information available for the cohort. The earlier analysis of about 600 of the donors excluded fewer than 20 rarely observed V segments, including chromosome 9 orphons, because counts were too low. In both the original and validation cohorts, the classifier was reported to diagnose cytomegalovirus status with high specificity and sensitivity. A cluster of highly shared sequence variants was judged likely to represent a technical artifact of the sequencing pipeline. Most TCR sequences were seen in very few donors, while some public TCRs were found in many individuals. In vitro tests confirmed that three of the cytomegalovirus-associated TCR beta chains recognize cytomegalovirus antigens. According to a later analysis, parvovirus B19, influenza, CMV and Epstein-Barr virus appeared linked to several top co-occurrence clusters. In a later analysis, most CMV-associated TCR beta chains were found to appear HLA-restricted, with HLA associations seemingly driven largely by CMV exposure. In this cohort, only TCR beta chains were sequenced, and detectable features were limited by the absence of alpha or paired-chain data. The 87-base-pair reads could not distinguish some IMGT-functional V segments, including TRBV6-2 and TRBV6-3, so those segments were excluded. In a later analysis, 16,951 TCR beta sequences were associated with specific HLA alleles at a false discovery rate of 0.05.

Based on the germline V gene, the CDR1 and CDR2 sequences are MGHRA and YSYEKL. V loses 3 bases of germline sequence and J loses 3 bases, and the interval between the two ends is 8 bases. The CDR3 goes from the cysteine to the phenylalanine over 14 residues. Only CDR3 DNA is held: 42 bases, read in frame from base 1. The library was produced with the immunoSEQ multiplex PCR assay. For the multiplex PCR, a mixture combining 60 forward primers for TCR Vbeta segments and 13 reverse primers for TCR Jbeta segments was used. The CDR3 region of rearranged TCR beta genes was amplified from genomic DNA by a multiplex PCR assay. On the Illumina HiSeq System, the amplified TCR beta libraries were sequenced as 87-base-pair reads. The source study handled its data this way. In a later analysis, some 80 million unique TCR beta chains were counted across the approximately 640 repertoires, and about 10 million of these chains were shared by at least two donors. A nearest-neighbor algorithm error-corrected the raw reads and collapsed the reads into unique sequences, merging closely related sequences to remove PCR and sequencing errors. V, D and J gene segments were assigned by aligning CDR3 sequences to IMGT reference sequences. For a sequence to be retained, a match of at least six nucleotides was required to both a V gene segment and a J gene segment. Rearrangements were classified as productive when the CDR3 lacked stop codons and remained in frame with V and J, and all other rearrangements were classified as non-productive. Following IMGT convention, CDR3 was defined as the stretch from the second conserved V-encoded cysteine up to the conserved J-encoded phenylalanine. Sequences without an unambiguous match to a single V gene segment were excluded from the earlier analysis of a few hundred of the donors. An earlier analysis of roughly 590 of the donors called V segments functional above 56.7% productive rearrangements and segregating when the between-donor standard deviation exceeded 5%. A statistical classification framework was built to diagnose cytomegalovirus status from the catalog of TCR beta chain sequences. A later analysis assigned V and J genes by comparing TCR nucleotide sequences with IMGT/GENE-DB human TR gene sequences. A later analysis assigned CDR3 sequences and most-parsimonious VDJ recombination scenarios with the TCRdist pipeline. In a later analysis, each TCR beta chain was defined by its CDR3 amino acid sequence together with its V-gene family, and reads without a unique V-gene family were excluded. A later analysis removed several hundred highly shared, low-generation-probability nucleotide sequences to deal with suspected cross-contamination and a sequencing artifact. In a later analysis, a clonal expansion index was calculated for each public chain from normalized within-repertoire ranks of inferred template counts. A later analysis computed generation probabilities with a VDJ recombination model fitted to out-of-frame rearrangements, and checked the results against IGoR. In a later analysis, TCR-TCR, TCR-HLA and TCR-CMV co-occurrence was scored with hypergeometric tests, and a repertoire-size bias correction was applied to TCR pairs. In a later analysis, false discovery rates were estimated by permuting HLA or CMV assignments 20 times. In a later analysis, co-occurring TCRs were grouped with DBSCAN, and TCRdist sequence similarity was added when clustering was performed within HLA-allele-positive subsets. For co-occurrence clustering, repertoires with fewer than 30,000 or more than 120,000 public chains were excluded, along with roughly 5 repertoires with anomalous nucleotide sharing. Not all clones reach the TCRdb copy of this immuneACCESS table, which keeps in-frame sequences only. Checked studies attribute under half of the gap to unresolved V genes and leave the rest unexplained. From that table come the V and J calls and clone size; the DNA was used to work out D and trimming. The sample has around 150,000 clones on record, 84% of them singletons. The top ten hold about 6% of the sample.

This sequence originates from a man aged 45-60 years in good health and CMV-seropositive. Sequencing used PBMCs. Recombination joined TRBV4-1 with TRBJ1-4, with no reliable assignment of the D segment. The DNA sequence reads TGCGCCAGCAGCCAGAGGGCGGCTAATGAAAAACTGTTTTTT. Its protein is CASSQRAANEKLFF.